Here is one TCR beta chain with its context. Its antigen is undetermined. A junction end diverges from the germline sequence, so it may reflect a read error. These data belong to a study of OX40 agonist ivuxolimab in advanced cancers. Study outcomes and limitations: Mean expanded clone counts were higher in CD8+ than CD4+ T cells.

Baseline, cycle 4 day 1, and cycle 7 day 1 were the blood sampling points. CDR3 length: 17 amino acids. Germline CDR1 and CDR2: MDHEN and SYDVKM. Measured with immunoSEQ multiplex PCR; TCRdb has only the in-frame clones, and not every one. Among over 55,000 clones listed, roughly 84% were seen once. This chain connects TRBV28 to TRBJ1-2, with TRBD1 identical over 10 bases. This clonotype originated in an adult with an advanced solid tumor such as melanoma, head and neck, liver or kidney cancer. The specimen was CD4+ or CD8+ T cells sorted from blood, collected in a trial of the OX40 agonist ivuxolimab. As DNA, the CDR3 is TGTGCCAGCAGTCTCCTTAACTCGGACAGGGGGTTTGGTGGCTACGCCTTC. Translation gives CASSLLNSDRGFGGYAF.